This TCR beta chain was recovered during a study of blood T cell repertoires in COVID-19. Overall study: T cells, B-cell-depleted T cells, or PBMCs provided the cDNA or gDNA that served as material.

Trimming cost V 5 bases and J 4 bases, with 12 bases left between them. The germline CDR1 and CDR2 sequences are SEHNR and FQNEAQ (reference sequence). The CDR3 extends over 14 amino acids. The protocol was immunoSEQ multiplex PCR, while the TCRdb copy is restricted to in-frame clones and leaves out a portion. The sample lists about 170,000 clones, 84% occurring once. The chain is built from TRBV7-9 and TRBJ1-5; no definite D call. The sequencing sample was made of peripheral blood. The sequence was obtained from a man aged 65-85 years with active or convalescent COVID-19. CDR3 sequence reads: CASSRGGENQPQHF. The DNA for the CDR3 is TGTGCCAGCAGCCGGGGAGGTGAAAATCAGCCCCAGCATTTT.